A single sample is the source of the 24 T cell receptor beta chains below, sequenced in a study of blood T cell repertoires in COVID-19. Profiled with immunoSEQ multiplex PCR; TCRdb holds only in-frame clones, not every one. Of 200,000 to 250,000 clones detected, roughly 88% appear once; the ten largest clones hold roughly 6%. Specimen: peripheral blood. These receptors were taken from a woman aged 30 to 39 with COVID-19, enrolled during active disease.

This clone showed up just once. J is TRBJ2-1 and V is TRBV3-1 (or the pseudogene TRBV3-2); a weak D match, TRBD2 (5 bases). CDR3 size: 12 residues. Trimming cost V 4 bases and J 7 bases, with 8 bases left between them. The germline V gene encodes CDR1 LGHDT and CDR2 YNNKEL (reference sequence). As DNA, the CDR3 is TGTGCCAGCAGCCTACTAGGGAATGAGCAGTTCTTC. This codes for CASSLLGNEQFF.

The J gene is TRBJ2-7, the V gene TRBV7-6, with D possibly matching TRBD2 (5 bases). Germline V gene data show CDR1 as SGHVS and CDR2 as FNYEAQ. This CDR3 region has 14 residues. Trimming shortened V by 5 bases and J by 2 bases, and 13 bases separated the two germline ends. Written as DNA, the CDR3 is TGTGCCAGCAGCCCGAGGACTTCCCCCTACGAGCAGTACTTC. The encoded protein is CASSPRTSPYEQYF.

V gene TRBV5-4 combines with J gene TRBJ1-1; 7 positions agree with TRBD1. The V gene end was trimmed by 3 bases and the J gene end by 1 base; junction bases not matched to a gene: 12. CDR3 size: 17 residues. The germline V gene has CDR1 SGHNT and CDR2 YYREEE (reference sequence). The CDR3 is CASSSDLGRDRNTEAFF. CDR3 DNA: TGTGCCAGCAGCTCGGATTTAGGTCGGGACAGGAACACTGAAGCTTTCTTT.

This clone is a singleton in its sample. The genes are TRBV3-1 (or the pseudogene TRBV3-2) and TRBJ2-3; the match to TRBD1 covers 8 bases. V dropped 1 base and J dropped 3; count of bases not matched to a gene: 3. The CDR3 contains 15 residues. Germline-derived CDR1 and CDR2 are LGHDT and YNNKEL (reference sequence). The CDR3 DNA reads as TGTGCCAGCAGCCAAGCTCAGGGGGCAACAGATACGCAGTATTTT. This gives the protein CASSQAQGATDTQYF.

This clone was seen only once. DNA for the CDR3: TGTGCCAGCAGCTTGGTAGGGGAGGCAGAGACCCAGTACTTC. Protein: CASSLVGEAETQYF. The chain recombines TRBV5-6 with TRBJ2-5, with D possibly TRBD2 on 6 matching bases. The germline gives CDR1 SGHDT, CDR2 YYEEEE. The germline V and J ends were trimmed by 0 bases and 4 bases, with 10 bases remaining between them. The CDR3 sequence is 14 residues long.

This chain joins TRBV7-9 and TRBJ1-2; D gene unclear. Germline CDR1 is SEHNR and CDR2 is FQNEAQ (reference sequence). The CDR3 is 14 residues long. The V gene lost 3 bases and the J gene lost 4 bases, with 12 bases spanning the gap. The CDR3 region has the DNA TGTGCCAGCAGCTTGGGGAGACCGACCTATGGCTACACCTTC. Residues: CASSLGRPTYGYTF.

The rearrangement links TRBV7-9 to TRBJ1-5, with D possibly matching TRBD1 (6 bases). Trimming removed 4 bases from V and 2 bases from J, with 15 bases in between. Looked up from germline, CDR1 is SEHNR and CDR2 is FQNEAQ (reference sequence). The CDR3 consists of 16 residues. The CDR3 DNA reads as TGTGCCAGCAGCTGGGAGGGGGGGGCTGGCAATCAGCCCCAGCATTTT. Translated: CASSWEGGAGNQPQHF.

The V and J genes are TRBV5-6 and TRBJ2-3, with a weak D call TRBD2 (5 bases). Germline V gives CDR1 SGHDT, CDR2 YYEEEE. The V and J ends lost 4 bases and 1 base respectively, with 13 bases between them. This CDR3 is built from 15 residues. The DNA of the CDR3 is TGTGCCAGCAGCCCCTGGTGGCGGGGCACAGATACGCAGTATTTT. Encoded protein: CASSPWWRGTDTQYF.

The chain combines TRBV5-5 with TRBJ1-1, with unresolved D. V dropped 5 bases and J dropped 7 bases, with 9 bases sitting between them. The CDR3 is made up of 11 amino acids. Germline CDR1 is SGHKS and CDR2 is YYEKEE (reference sequence). The CDR3: CASRLELEAFF. Written as DNA, the CDR3 is TGTGCCAGCAGGCTTGAGCTTGAAGCTTTCTTT.

This chain links TRBV19 with TRBJ2-7, with D perhaps matching TRBD1 (6 bases). Trimming took 5 bases from V and 6 from J, leaving 17 bases between them. Germline V gene lookup returns CDR1 LNHDA and CDR2 SQIVND (reference sequence). The CDR3 sequence is 14 residues long. The CDR3 protein is CASSQQGARAEQYF. As DNA, the CDR3 is TGTGCCAGTAGTCAACAGGGCGCTCGGGCCGAGCAGTACTTC. The full variable domain, with the rest looked up from reference TRBV19 and TRBJ2-7, is DGGITQSPKYLFRKEGQNVTLSCEQNLNHDAMYWYRQDPGQGLRLIYYSQIVNDFQKGDIAEGYSVSREKKESFPLTVTSAQKNPTAFYLCASSQQGARAEQYFGPGTRLTVT.

DNA for the CDR3: TGTGCCAGCAGCCCAGAGTGGGCGGGGGGCCTTAGCGGAGATACGCAGTATTTT. As protein: CASSPEWAGGLSGDTQYF. This chain joins TRBV3-1 (or the pseudogene TRBV3-2) and TRBJ2-3; 8 bases align to TRBD2. Germline CDR1 LGHDT, CDR2 YNNKEL (reference sequence). This CDR3 region has 18 residues. Trimming at V came to 4 bases and at J to 5 bases, leaving 17 bases not matched to a gene.

The rearrangement links TRBV4-3 to TRBJ2-3, with 15 bases lining up with TRBD2. This CDR3 contains 18 residues. The ends lost 1 base at V and 5 bases at J; junction bases unmatched: 7. The germline gives CDR1 LGHNA, CDR2 YSLEER. CDR3 in DNA: TGCGCCAGCAGCCAAGGACTAGGACTAGCGGGAGGGGTAGATACGCAGTATTTT. Protein: CASSQGLGLAGGVDTQYF.

The J gene is TRBJ2-1, the V gene TRBV10-3; TRBD2 aligns across 8 bases. Germline V gives CDR1 ENHRY, CDR2 SYGVKD. The CDR3 has 17 amino acids. V lost 0 bases to trimming and J lost 8 bases; unmatched junction nucleotides: 12. The CDR3 here is CAISESLAGGLGYEQFF. The CDR3 DNA reads as TGTGCCATCAGTGAGTCCCTAGCGGGCGGCTTGGGCTATGAGCAGTTCTTC.

The chain couples TRBV9 to TRBJ2-7; 7 bases are a match to TRBD1. V shed 4 bases, J shed 6 bases, and the junction held 10 bases outside the gene matches. CDR1 and CDR2 (germline): SGDLS, YYNGEE. The CDR3 extends over 14 amino acids. CDR3 region: CASSPNDRVGEQYF. In DNA form, the CDR3 reads TGTGCCAGCAGCCCGAACGACAGGGTGGGCGAGCAGTACTTC.

V usage is TRBV5-1 and J usage is TRBJ2-2; 9 bases agree with TRBD2. V lost 7 bases to trimming and J lost 5 bases; unmatched junction nucleotides: 15. Looked up from germline, CDR1 is SGHRS and CDR2 is YFSETQ. The CDR3 extends over 17 amino acids. The DNA of the CDR3 is TGCGCCAGCTCGGCCCTGATGGCGGGGGGGTATACCGGGGAGCTGTTTTTT. Its protein is CASSALMAGGYTGELFF.

The chain employs TRBV6-2 or TRBV6-3 and TRBJ1-1; D might be TRBD1 (5 bases). Looked up from germline, CDR1 is MNHEY and CDR2 is SVGEGT. V gave up 5 bases and J gave up 3 bases, with 19 bases separating them. The CDR3 spans 16 residues. Here the CDR3 DNA reads TGTGCCAGCAGTCATCCGAGGAGGGGCGGATACACTGAAGCTTTCTTT. The encoded protein is CASSHPRRGGYTEAFF.

The chain has TRBV5-4 and TRBJ2-2, with a weak D call TRBD1 (6 bases). V lost 4 bases and J lost 5, with 18 bases in between. The CDR3 is 16 amino acids. CDR1 and CDR2 from the germline V gene are SGHNT and YYREEE (reference sequence). The CDR3 protein is CASSPGPGVGTGELFF. In nucleotides, the CDR3 is TGTGCCAGCAGCCCGGGCCCAGGGGTGGGGACCGGGGAGCTGTTTTTT.

V is TRBV7-8 and J is TRBJ1-5; possibly TRBD1 for D (6 bases). From germline, CDR1 is SGHVS and CDR2 FQNEAQ. V was clipped by 1 base and J by 5 bases, with 12 bases between them. The CDR3 length is 15 residues. CDR3 DNA: TGTGCCAGCAGCTTAGGGGACGCAGGGGATCAGCCCCAGCATTTT. The encoded protein is CASSLGDAGDQPQHF. The full variable domain, its missing parts supplied by reference TRBV7-8 and TRBJ1-5, is GAGVSQSPRYKVAKRGQDVALRCDPISGHVSLFWYQQALGQGPEFLTYFQNEAQLDKSGLPSDRFFAERPEGSVSTLKIQRTQQEDSAVYLCASSLGDAGDQPQHFGDGTRLSIL.

This chain links TRBV21-1 with TRBJ2-4; TRBD1 was called by the table and not checked on the DNA. TRBV21-1 represents a pseudogene. There are 14 residues in the CDR3. CDR3 in amino acids: CAEAPGKVKNIQYF. CDR3 DNA: TGTGCCGAAGCCCCAGGCAAGGTCAAAAACATTCAGTACTTC.

The chain links TRBV6-2 or TRBV6-3 to TRBJ2-7; D gene unclear. The CDR3 is 13 residues long. Trimming shortened V by 0 bases and J by 5 bases, and 8 bases separated the two germline ends. The germline gives CDR1 MNHEY, CDR2 SVGEGT. The CDR3, as DNA: TGTGCCAGCAGTTACTCAGCCCGTGACGAGCAGTACTTC. Translated, it gives CASSYSARDEQYF.

A word on this clone: This same CDR3 is encoded by further DNA sequences in the sample. The V and J genes are TRBV7-2 and TRBJ2-7; 7 bases fit TRBD1. V gave up 4 bases and J gave up 5 bases; unmatched junction bases: 2. CDR1 and CDR2 from the germline V gene are SGHTA and FQGNSA. This CDR3 comprises 12 residues. CDR3: CASSSQGNEQYF. CDR3 bases: TGTGCCAGCAGCTCACAGGGGAACGAGCAGTACTTC.

This clone was seen just once. The chain links TRBV3-1 (or the pseudogene TRBV3-2) to TRBJ1-4; the D gene is possibly TRBD1 (6 bases). In germline, CDR1 is LGHDT, CDR2 YNNKEL (reference sequence). The CDR3 runs 15 residues. V gave up 4 bases and J gave up 5 bases, with 14 bases separating them. DNA for the CDR3: TGTGCCAGCAGCCCACAGGGCAGGACGAATGAAAAACTGTTTTTT. It encodes CASSPQGRTNEKLFF.

This clone was detected only once. The V and J genes are TRBV11-3 and TRBJ2-1; maybe TRBD2 (5 bases). V lost 3 bases to trimming and J lost 5 bases, with 11 bases between them. CDR1 and CDR2 from the germline V gene are SGHNT and YENEEA. CDR3 length: 14 residues. This CDR3 reads CASSLSSANNEQFF. DNA for the CDR3: TGTGCCAGCAGCTTGAGTAGCGCCAACAATGAGCAGTTCTTC.

The rearrangement links TRBV5-6 to TRBJ2-1; TRBD2 is a possible D gene (5 bases). Trimming pared 0 bases from V and 3 bases from J, leaving 13 bases between. This CDR3 region has 16 residues. Per the germline V gene, CDR1 is SGHDT and CDR2 is YYEEEE. Here the CDR3 reads CASSLAGAADYNEQFF. The CDR3 coding sequence is TGTGCCAGCAGCTTGGCTGGAGCGGCTGACTACAATGAGCAGTTCTTC. The full variable domain, completed using reference TRBV5-6 and TRBJ2-1, is DAGVTQSPTHLIKTRGQQVTLRCSPKSGHDTVSWYQQALGQGPQFIFQYYEEEERQRGNFPDRFSGHQFPNYSSELNVNALLLGDSALYLCASSLAGAADYNEQFFGPGTRLTVL.